These 21 T cell receptor beta chains came from one sample sequenced in a study of tumor and adjacent non-tumor tissue in lung cancer. A modified ARM-PCR protocol with three rounds of nested PCR amplified TCRbeta. One entry per CDR3 protein results from TCRdb running MiXCR on the multiplex PCR reads. Of 110,000 or so distinct CDR3 sequences in the sample, roughly 73% were seen once. RNA was extracted from bulk tissue without any cell sorting. Material for sequencing was lung tumor tissue. The receptors come from a woman in her fifties or sixties with non-small cell lung cancer.

Concerning this clonotype itself: This may arise from a read error, as a much more abundant clone is one base away. The genes are TRBV6-6 and TRBJ1-3; D perhaps matches TRBD1 (5 bases). The CDR3 contains 18 residues. Trimming removed 0 bases at V and 0 bases at J, with 15 bases between. The V gene's germline CDR1 is MNHNY and CDR2 SVGAGI (reference sequence). Here the CDR3 DNA reads TGTGCCAGCAGTTACTCCCCAGGGACCCTCGACTCTGGAAACACCATATATTTT. Translation: CASSYSPGTLDSGNTIYF.

In the case of this clonotype: A read error may account for a junction end that differs from germline. The chain carries TRBV11-1 and TRBJ2-3; D unresolved. CDR1 SGHAT and CDR2 FQDESV come from the germline V gene (reference sequence). The CDR3 sequence is 14 residues long. DNA of the CDR3: TGTGCCAGAAGCTTTGAGGATACCACAGATACGCAGTATTTT. Its protein is CARSFEDTTDTQYF.

To note about this clonotype: The conserved phenylalanine or tryptophan normally closing the CDR3 is absent here, so this likely arose from a read error. The chain recombines TRBV5-6 with TRBJ1-1, with D possibly being TRBD1 (5 bases). This CDR3 spans 15 amino acids. Germline V gene data show CDR1 as SGHDT and CDR2 as YYEEEE. The V end was cut by 5 bases, the J end by 0 bases, with 14 bases between. DNA for the CDR3: TGTGCCAGCAGACAGGAGTGGGGAATGAACACTGAAGCTTTCTGT. Translated, it gives CASRQEWGMNTEAFC.

With respect to this clonotype: This may arise from a read error, as a much more abundant clone is one base away. The chain recombines TRBV20-1 with TRBJ1-2; possibly TRBD1 for D (5 bases). From germline, CDR1 is DFQATT and CDR2 SNEGSKA (reference sequence). The CDR3 covers 12 residues. Trimming took 7 bases from V and 0 from J, leaving 9 bases between them. In DNA form, the CDR3 reads TGCAGTGTCGGGGCACCTAACTATGGCTACACCTTC. Residues: CSVGAPNYGYTF.

In regard to this clonotype: The junction departs from the called germline gene at one end, perhaps through a read error. The J gene is TRBJ2-7, the V gene TRBV11-2; TRBD2 is a possible D gene (5 bases). The CDR3 is 12 amino acids. The germline CDR1 and CDR2 sequences are SGHAT and FQNNGV. This chain's CDR3 is CASSLLSGEQYF. The CDR3 coding sequence is TGTGCCAGCAGCTTATTGTCCGGGGAGCAGTATTTC.

Comment on this clonotype: One end of the junction is discordant with germline, which a read error may explain. The chain employs TRBV5-6 and TRBJ1-1; D unresolved. The germline V gene encodes CDR1 SGHDT and CDR2 YYEEEE. The CDR3 length is 13 residues. The CDR3 is CASSTEMNTEVFF. The CDR3 DNA reads as TGTGCCAGCAGTACAGAAATGAACACTGAAGTTTTCTTT.

A word on this clonotype: A much larger clone differs from this one at a single base, so this may be a read error. The chain is built from TRBV6-2 or TRBV6-3 and TRBJ2-3; D is possibly TRBD2 (5 bases). This CDR3 has 15 residues. CDR1 and CDR2 (germline): MNHEY, SVGEGT. The CDR3 nucleotides are TGTGCCAGCAGTTCAAAGCAATCTAGCACAGATACGCATTATTTT. It specifies CASSSKQSSTDTHYF.

This clonotype appeared a few times. Possible read error: a much larger clone is one base away. The chain employs TRBV20-1 and TRBJ2-3; 10 bases align to TRBD2. Trimming cost V 4 bases and J 5 bases; bases outside gene matches: 15. This CDR3 spans 17 amino acids. Germline V gene lookup returns CDR1 DFQATT and CDR2 SNEGSKA (reference sequence). The CDR3 region has the DNA TGCAGTGCTAACCCCAGCGGGGGGGCCGGGGACATAGATACGCAGTATTTT. Translated, it gives CSANPSGGAGDIDTQYF.

The V call is TRBV6-1, the J call TRBJ1-2; no definite D call. CDR1 MNHNS and CDR2 SASEGT come from the germline V gene. V was shortened by 6 bases and J by 10 bases, with 12 bases between the two germline ends. The CDR3 extends over 11 amino acids. Here the CDR3 DNA reads TGTGCCAGCAGGATAGGGAATGACTACACCTTC. Translating it yields CASRIGNDYTF.

In the case of this clonotype: One end of the junction does not line up with germline, which may come from a read error. The V gene is TRBV6-1, the J gene TRBJ1-3; no reliable D call. Per the germline V gene, CDR1 is MNHNS and CDR2 is SASEGT. The CDR3 is 15 residues long. Here the CDR3 DNA reads TGTGCCATCAGTCGCGGACCAACTGGTGGAAACACTATATATTTT. Translation gives CAISRGPTGGNTIYF.

A remark on this clonotype: Sequence at one end of the junction differs from germline and may be a read error. The chain has TRBV28 and TRBJ2-7, with a tentative D call TRBD2 (5 bases). The CDR3 length is 13 residues. CDR1 is MDHEN, CDR2 SYDVKM, per germline. The CDR3 reads CASMDSLTYDQYF. DNA for the CDR3: TGTGCCAGCATGGACTCACTAACCTACGATCAGTACTTC.

Details on this clonotype: One end of the junction does not line up with germline, which may come from a read error. The J gene is TRBJ1-1, the V gene TRBV20-1, with 7 bases matching TRBD1. From germline, CDR1 is DFQATT and CDR2 SNEGSKA (reference sequence). The CDR3 length is 16 residues. The CDR3 sequence is CSARRQGPPMNTEAFF. The DNA of the CDR3 is TGCAGTGCTAGAAGACAGGGTCCTCCGATGAACACTGAGGCTTTCTTT.

This clonotype was seen a single time. The V and J genes are TRBV4-3 and TRBJ2-7, with D uncertain. Germline values: CDR1 LGHNA, CDR2 YSLEER. The length of the CDR3 is 13 residues. The V gene lost 11 bases and the J gene lost 0 bases, with 14 bases spanning the gap. The CDR3 sequence: CAGGYCNSYEQYF. The CDR3 DNA is TGCGCCGGCGGCTATTGCAACTCCTACGAGCAGTACTTC.

The genes are TRBV28 and TRBJ2-7; TRBD2 matches at 7 bases. Germline V gives CDR1 MDHEN, CDR2 SYDVKM. The CDR3 loop spans 15 amino acids. V lost 6 bases, J lost 2 bases, and 10 bases stayed unmatched. The CDR3 coding sequence is TGTGCCAGCAGCTCCGGGGGGACGGATACCTACGAGCAGTACTTC. Protein product: CASSSGGTDTYEQYF.

J is TRBJ2-6 and V is TRBV13, with TRBD1 matching over 9 bases. The CDR3 contains 17 residues. Germline V CDR1 and CDR2: PRHDT, FYEKMQ (reference sequence). Unmatched junction bases numbered 12, after V lost 10 bases and J lost 2 bases. CDR3 loop: CANSRGQGTAGANVLTF. CDR3 nucleotide sequence: TGTGCCAACAGTCGGGGACAGGGAACAGCTGGGGCCAACGTCCTGACTTTC.

This chain joins TRBV6-5 and TRBJ2-7; TRBD1 matches 9 bases. V lost 5 bases, J lost 0 bases, and 11 bases stayed unmatched. In germline, CDR1 is MNHEY, CDR2 SVGAGI. The CDR3 sequence is 17 residues long. The CDR3 DNA is TGTGCCAGCAGTCCGGGACAGGGCCTTCAGTCCTCCTACGAGCAGTACTTC. The encoded protein is CASSPGQGLQSSYEQYF.

A remark on this clonotype: The CDR3 does not close with the conserved phenylalanine or tryptophan, likely indicating a read error. No DNA is shown, since the ends of the CDR3 on it are uncertain; the CDR3 is the one TCRdb lists. This chain uses TRBV11-2 with TRBJ2-3; TRBD1 is the table's D call and was not checked against the DNA. The CDR3 has 15 residues if both end residues are counted. Germline CDR1 is SGHAT and CDR2 is FQNNGV. CDR3 in amino acids: CASTLESRGGNTQCL.

Concerning this clonotype itself: A much larger clone differs from this one at a single base, so this may be a read error. The V gene is TRBV6-6, the J gene TRBJ1-5, with D maybe TRBD1 (5 bases). The CDR3 is 12 amino acids. With 6 bases removed from V and 5 bases from J, the gap between germline ends came to 8 bases. The V gene's germline CDR1 is MNHNY and CDR2 SVGAGI (reference sequence). The CDR3 sequence is CASRRGDQPQHF. The CDR3 nucleotides are TGTGCCAGCAGACGAGGGGATCAGCCCCAGCATTTT.

In the case of this clonotype: A much larger clone lies one base from this, so it may be a read error. The chain carries TRBV5-6 and TRBJ2-7; tentative D call: TRBD1 (6 bases). Germline V CDR1 and CDR2: SGHDT, YYEEEE. The CDR3 runs 14 residues. The DNA for the CDR3 is TGTGTCAGCAGCTATGGACAGCTCCGCAGGGGACAGTACTTC. Translation: CVSSYGQLRRGQYF.

With respect to this clonotype: With a much larger clone just one base away, this may be a read error. The chain joins TRBV6-1 to TRBJ2-7; D might be TRBD1 (5 bases). Per the germline V gene, CDR1 is MNHNS and CDR2 is SASEGT. This CDR3 comprises 13 residues. V was cut by 1 base and J by 4 bases, with 8 bases left in between. CDR3 residues: CASSEVQGYEQYF. The CDR3 region has the DNA TGTGCCAGCAGTGAAGTGCAGGGATACGAGCAGTACTTC.

This clonotype was counted between two and nine times. Possible read error: a much larger clone is one base away. The chain links TRBV14 to TRBJ2-4; D is unresolved. The ends were cut back, 5 bases at V and 6 bases at J, with 11 bases in the middle. CDR3 length: 13 amino acids. Germline V gene sequence: CDR1 SGHDN, CDR2 FVKESK. Here the CDR3 reads CASSRHASNIQYF. The CDR3 DNA follows: TGTGCCAGCAGCAGACACGCTTCAAACATTCAGTACTTC.